This TCR beta chain was retrieved from a study of blood T cell repertoires in COVID-19. Under the authors' procedure: By means of reference gene primer amplification, nucleated cell counts were estimated. Libraries were prepared by immunoSEQ multiplex PCR; TCRdb keeps only in-frame clonotypes and omits some of them. V and J calls and clone size come straight from that table; D and trimming were deduced from the DNA. Of 150,000 to 190,000 clones in the sample, about 85% were seen once. The CDR3 loop spans 15 amino acids. V lost 4 bases, J lost 1 base, and 14 bases lay in between. CDR1 and CDR2 from the germline V gene are SGDLS and YYNGEE.

The chain has TRBV9 and TRBJ1-1; D unresolved. The origin of this receptor is an older woman with COVID-19, enrolled during active disease. Source material: peripheral blood. The CDR3 region is CASSLSGGQNTEAFF. The CDR3 nucleotides are TGTGCCAGCAGCCTTTCGGGAGGGCAGAACACTGAAGCTTTCTTT.